Shown below are 29 T cell receptor beta chains from a single sample sequenced in a study of immune heterogeneity within non-small cell lung tumors. Per sample, approximately 570 ng of bulk tumor genomic DNA was the template used. Spaced far apart, several biopsies were taken from each primary tumor during surgery. Patients underwent curative surgery for non-small cell lung cancer (untreated and newly diagnosed). Multiplex PCR with 32 V and 13 J primers amplified TCR beta CDR3. TCRdb itself ran the multiplex PCR reads through MiXCR, one entry per CDR3 protein. The sample carries approximately 29,000 distinct CDR3 sequences, under 35% recorded once. The sequenced sample consisted of lung tumor tissue. The source of these receptors is a man in his forties with non-small cell lung cancer.

Regarding this clonotype: Given a much more abundant clone one base away, this may be a read error. This chain links TRBV6-8 with TRBJ1-5; D possibly corresponds to TRBD1 (5 bases). Germline V CDR1 and CDR2: MNHGY, SAAAGT. CDR3 size: 13 residues. The CDR3 here is CVTGGMGNQPQHF. The CDR3 region has the DNA TGTGTCACGGGGGGGATGGGCAATCAGCCCCAGCATTTT.

This clonotype was seen a few times. The chain has TRBV3-1 and TRBJ2-1; tentative D call: TRBD2 (5 bases). Trimming removed 5 bases at V and 3 bases at J, with 11 bases between. Germline V gene data show CDR1 as LGHDT and CDR2 as YNNKEL (reference sequence). The CDR3 consists of 14 residues. CDR3: CASSIRTGYNEQFF. The CDR3, as DNA: TGTGCCAGCAGCATCCGGACTGGCTACAATGAGCAGTTCTTC.

This clonotype was detected many times. The chain uses TRBV19 and TRBJ2-7; TRBD2 matches at 14 bases. Germline loops: CDR1 LNHDA, CDR2 SQIVND (reference sequence). The ends lost 5 bases at V and 5 bases at J; junction bases unmatched: 2. The CDR3 consists of 14 residues. The CDR3 sequence is CASSGLAGGHEQYF. CDR3 in DNA: TGTGCCAGTAGTGGACTAGCGGGAGGTCACGAGCAGTACTTC. Combining the CDR3 with reference TRBV19 and TRBJ2-7 gives the whole variable domain DGGITQSPKYLFRKEGQNVTLSCEQNLNHDAMYWYRQDPGQGLRLIYYSQIVNDFQKGDIAEGYSVSREKKESFPLTVTSAQKNPTAFYLCASSGLAGGHEQYFGPGTRLTVT.

There are many counts of this clonotype. This rearrangement joins TRBV18 to TRBJ2-1; 13 bases are a match to TRBD2. Trimming took 3 bases from V and 7 from J; bases not matched to a gene: 6. From germline, CDR1 is KGHSH and CDR2 LQKENI. The CDR3 consists of 16 residues. The CDR3 spells CASSPRTSGSWNEQFF. CDR3 in DNA: TGTGCCAGCTCACCTCGGACTAGCGGGAGTTGGAATGAGCAGTTCTTC.

There are many counts of this clonotype. The chain has TRBV15 and TRBJ1-2; no firm D call. V lost 0 bases to trimming and J lost 5 bases, with 7 bases between them. Germline CDR1 is LNHNV and CDR2 is YYDKDF (reference sequence). This CDR3 contains 13 residues. Here the CDR3 reads CATSRDNGYGYTF. The CDR3 bases are TGTGCCACCAGCAGAGATAATGGTTATGGCTACACCTTC.

The rearrangement uses TRBV5-6 and TRBJ1-2, with TRBD1 matching over 10 bases. CDR1 is SGHDT and CDR2 is YYEEEE in the germline V gene. J lost 8 bases, V lost 4 bases, and 8 bases had no gene match. The CDR3 consists of 14 residues. CDR3 region: CASSIGTGVRGYTF. The CDR3, as DNA: TGTGCCAGCAGCATCGGGACAGGGGTGCGGGGCTACACCTTC.

This clonotype has at least ten counts. The chain is built from TRBV20-1 and TRBJ2-1; 7 nucleotides agree with TRBD2. The germline CDR1 and CDR2 sequences are DFQATT and SNEGSKA (reference sequence). The CDR3 loop spans 14 amino acids. The ends lost 6 bases at V and 0 bases at J; junction bases unmatched: 5. The CDR3 region has the DNA TGCAGTGCCCCTGCGGGAGTCTCCTACAATGAGCAGTTCTTC. Its protein is CSAPAGVSYNEQFF.

This clonotype was picked up many times. The chain recombines TRBV4-1 with TRBJ1-5, with a weak D call TRBD1 (6 bases). Trimming pared 1 base from V and 7 bases from J, leaving 17 bases between. The CDR3 totals 16 residues. CDR1 is MGHRA, CDR2 YSYEKL, per germline. The CDR3 DNA reads TGCGCCAGCAGCCAAGCACACGGGACACCGCCCCAGCCCCAGCATTTT. This encodes CASSQAHGTPPQPQHF.

V and J are TRBV7-3 and TRBJ2-1, with 9 bases lining up with TRBD1. The CDR3 covers 16 residues. Germline CDR1 SGHTA, CDR2 FQGTGA. V shed 2 bases and J 1 base; nucleotides not matched to a gene: 3. Here the CDR3 reads CASSLVGTGSYNEQFF. CDR3 nucleotides: TGTGCCAGCAGCTTAGTGGGGACAGGGTCCTACAATGAGCAGTTCTTC.

The V gene is TRBV18, the J gene TRBJ2-3; TRBD1 or TRBD2 may be the D gene (6 bases each). This CDR3 is built from 16 residues. The germline V and J ends were trimmed by 0 bases and 4 bases, with 14 bases remaining between them. The germline CDR1 and CDR2 sequences are KGHSH and LQKENI. CDR3 DNA sequence: TGTGCCAGCTCACCACCGTGGAAGGGGGGCCCAGATACGCAGTATTTT. Amino acids: CASSPPWKGGPDTQYF.

The rearrangement links TRBV9 to TRBJ1-4, with D possibly TRBD1 on 6 matching bases. V lost 1 base and J lost 0, with 7 bases in between. From germline, CDR1 is SGDLS and CDR2 YYNGEE. There are 15 residues in the CDR3. CDR3 in amino acids: CASSVTGSTNEKLFF. CDR3 coding DNA: TGTGCCAGCAGCGTAACAGGGTCAACTAATGAAAAACTGTTTTTT.

Regarding this clonotype: A much larger clone lies a single base off, so this may be a read error. The rearrangement links TRBV12-3 or TRBV12-4 to TRBJ1-2; D call uncertain. This CDR3 comprises 14 residues. V shed 1 base and J shed 0 bases, with 6 bases lying between them. CDR3 region: CASSLGQTNYGYTF. The CDR3 region has the DNA TGTGCCAGCAGTTTAGGCCAGACTAACTATGGCTACACCTTC.

There are many counts of this clonotype. The chain links TRBV30 to TRBJ1-3; 7 bases match TRBD1. J gave up 5 bases and V 0 bases, and 4 bases lay outside the gene matches. The CDR3 extends over 14 amino acids. The germline V gene has CDR1 GTSNPN and CDR2 SVGIG (reference sequence). DNA of the CDR3: TGTGCCTGGAGTGTTGGGACAGACAGAAACACCATATATTTT. Its translation is CAWSVGTDRNTIYF.

Details on this clonotype: The germline gene is not matched at one end of the junction; a read error may be the cause. V is TRBV19 and J is TRBJ2-3, with TRBD1 identical over 9 bases. Germline loops: CDR1 LNHDA, CDR2 SQIVND (reference sequence). The CDR3 length is 16 residues. DNA for the CDR3: TGTGGCAGTAGCGCTCCCGCGACAGGGGGAGGAGATACGCAGTATTTT. This encodes CGSSAPATGGGDTQYF.

About this clonotype: The junction and the germline gene differ at one end; a read error may be behind it. This chain uses TRBV24-1 with TRBJ2-7; no clear D gene. Germline V gene sequence: CDR1 KGHDR, CDR2 SFDVKD. The CDR3 consists of 16 residues. CDR3 nucleotides: TGTTCCACCAGTGACCCACCCGTGGCCCCCGCCTACGAGCAGTACTTC. Protein product: CSTSDPPVAPAYEQYF.

This clonotype was detected ten times or more. The V gene is TRBV19, the J gene TRBJ1-6, with unresolved D. Trimming cost V 6 bases and J 7 bases, with 22 bases left between them. CDR3 length: 17 amino acids. Germline V lookup: CDR1 LNHDA, CDR2 SQIVND (reference sequence). The DNA of the CDR3 is TGTGCCAGTAGCAGGTCCCTCAGTGCTACATGGAATTCACCCCTCCACTTT. It is translated as CASSRSLSATWNSPLHF.

Within the sample, this clonotype is medium-sized (0.01 to 0.1%). The rearrangement joins TRBV19 to TRBJ1-5, with 8 nucleotides matching TRBD1. Per the germline V gene, CDR1 is LNHDA and CDR2 is SQIVND (reference sequence). This CDR3 comprises 15 residues. V trimming: 3 bases; J trimming: 2 bases; junction bases outside the gene matches: 3. As DNA, the CDR3 is TGTGCCAGTAGTATTACAGGGGGAGGCAATCAGCCCCAGCATTTT. Translating it yields CASSITGGGNQPQHF.

Remarks on this clonotype: Sequence at one end of the junction differs from germline and may be a read error. J is TRBJ2-2 and V is TRBV11-3; TRBD2 is a possible D gene (5 bases). The CDR3 length is 13 residues. The germline gives CDR1 SGHNT, CDR2 YENEEA. The CDR3 region is CASSSDVVGDLFF. For the CDR3, the DNA is TGCGCCAGCAGCTCCGACGTGGTCGGGGATCTGTTTTTT.

A few counts support this clonotype. A much more abundant neighbour one base away suggests this may be a read error. The chain links TRBV7-9 to TRBJ2-2; no definite D call. The CDR3 sequence is 13 residues long. Trimming stripped 0 bases from V and 3 bases from J, with 2 bases between. Germline assignment: CDR1 SEHNR and CDR2 FQNEAQ (reference sequence). In DNA form, the CDR3 reads TGTGCCAGCAGCTTAGCTTACACCGGGGAGCTGTTTTTT. Its translation is CASSLAYTGELFF.

The count of this clonotype is one. An end of the junction differs from the germline gene, which may be a read error. The chain is built from TRBV7-7 and TRBJ1-6, with a possible D match to TRBD1 (6 bases). The CDR3 sequence is 17 residues long. Per the germline V gene, CDR1 is SSHAT and CDR2 is FNYEAQ (reference sequence). CDR3 in DNA: TGTGCTAGCAGCTCAGGTCACAGGGCCGGGAGAACCTCACCCCTCCACTTT. It codes for CASSSGHRAGRTSPLHF.

This clonotype occurred a few times. This chain connects TRBV29-1 to TRBJ2-1; D uncertain. V lost 1 base to trimming and J lost 9 bases, with 13 bases between them. The CDR3 spans 13 residues. Germline CDR1 SQVTM, CDR2 ANQGSEA. Written as DNA, the CDR3 is TGCAGCGTTGAAGGAATCAGTAGAGGTGAGCAGTTCTTC. It specifies CSVEGISRGEQFF.

In this sample, this clonotype turned up many times. The gene calls are TRBV4-1 and TRBJ1-2, with 9 bases aligning to TRBD1. Losses at the gene ends were 0 bases for V and 7 bases for J; bases not matched to a gene: 3. The length of the CDR3 is 14 residues. The V gene's germline CDR1 is MGHRA and CDR2 YSYEKL. The DNA for the CDR3 is TGCGCCAGCAGCCAAGAAGACAGGGGGGTTGGCTACACCTTC. It codes for CASSQEDRGVGYTF.

This clonotype counts as medium-sized. The rearrangement uses TRBV30 and TRBJ2-7; D gene ambiguous. Trimming took 4 bases from V and 7 from J, leaving 17 bases between them. From germline, CDR1 is GTSNPN and CDR2 SVGIG (reference sequence). This CDR3 has 13 amino acids. This CDR3 reads CAWKAPGLVEQYF. CDR3 DNA sequence: TGTGCCTGGAAAGCCCCCGGTCTCGTGGAGCAGTACTTC.

Comment on this clonotype: A read error is possible here, since a much larger clone lies one base away. The J gene is TRBJ1-2, the V gene TRBV6-5; perhaps TRBD1 as D (5 bases). V was shortened by 4 bases and J by 2 bases, with 23 bases between the two germline ends. The CDR3 runs to 18 residues. Germline CDR1 reads MNHEY; CDR2 reads SVGAGI. CDR3 nucleotides: TGTGCCAGCAGTTCTCCCCGACAGAACTCCCCGGAAAACTATGGCTACACCTTC. Amino acid sequence: CASSSPRQNSPENYGYTF.

This clonotype has a count of ten or more. This chain's CDR3 is CASSPGTGPNSPLHF. CDR3 sequence (DNA): TGTGCCAGCAGCCCAGGGACAGGGCCTAATTCACCCCTCCACTTT. V is TRBV11-3 and J is TRBJ1-6, with 9 bases identical to TRBD1. Germline CDR1 reads SGHNT; CDR2 reads YENEEA. The ends lost 5 bases at V and 6 bases at J; junction bases unmatched: 5. The CDR3 contains 15 residues.

The table lists this clonotype with a few counts. The chain carries TRBV20-1 and TRBJ2-2, with TRBD2 matching over 11 bases. The CDR3 is made up of 15 amino acids. CDR1 is DFQATT, CDR2 SNEGSKA, per germline (reference sequence). Losses at the gene ends were 1 base for V and 4 bases for J; bases not matched to a gene: 2. CDR3 in DNA: TGCAGTGCTAGAGGTAGCGGGAGGGGCACCGGGGAGCTGTTTTTT. It is translated as CSARGSGRGTGELFF.

The chain carries TRBV30 and TRBJ1-1, with D possibly matching TRBD1 (5 bases). With 0 bases removed from V and 11 bases from J, the gap between germline ends came to 13 bases. The CDR3 length is 12 residues. Germline values: CDR1 GTSNPN, CDR2 SVGIG (reference sequence). CDR3 DNA: TGTGCCTGGAGTGTGCAGGGATTAGCGGCTTTCTTT. It specifies CAWSVQGLAAFF.

This clonotype was seen only a few times. Here the CDR3 reads CATSDPHRGDQPQHF. CDR3 DNA sequence: TGTGCCACCAGTGACCCTCACCGGGGGGATCAGCCCCAGCATTTT. The chain links TRBV24-1 to TRBJ1-5, with D tentatively TRBD1 (5 bases). The germline V and J ends were trimmed by 4 bases and 5 bases, with 14 bases remaining between them. The CDR3 contains 15 residues. Germline CDR1 is KGHDR and CDR2 is SFDVKD.

The rearrangement links TRBV10-3 to TRBJ2-3; no clear D gene. Germline CDR1 and CDR2: ENHRY and SYGVKD. The V end lost 7 bases, the J end lost 0 bases, and 11 bases lay between the germline ends. The CDR3 is 14 residues long. This CDR3 reads CAIKPTTSTDTQYF. The DNA of the CDR3 is TGTGCCATCAAGCCCACAACGAGCACAGATACGCAGTATTTT.